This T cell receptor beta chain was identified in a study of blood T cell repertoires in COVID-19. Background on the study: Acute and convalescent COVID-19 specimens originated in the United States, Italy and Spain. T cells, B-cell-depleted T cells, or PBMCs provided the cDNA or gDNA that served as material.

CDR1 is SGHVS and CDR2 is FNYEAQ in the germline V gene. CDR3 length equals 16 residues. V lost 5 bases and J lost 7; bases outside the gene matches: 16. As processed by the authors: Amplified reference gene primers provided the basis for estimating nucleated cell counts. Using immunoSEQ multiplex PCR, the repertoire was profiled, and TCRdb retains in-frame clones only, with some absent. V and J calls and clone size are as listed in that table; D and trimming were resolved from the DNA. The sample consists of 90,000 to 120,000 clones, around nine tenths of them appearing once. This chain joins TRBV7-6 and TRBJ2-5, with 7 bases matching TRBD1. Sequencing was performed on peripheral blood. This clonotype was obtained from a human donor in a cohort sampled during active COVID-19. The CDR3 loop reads CASSLARDSQGGTQYF. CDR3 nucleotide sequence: TGTGCCAGCAGCCTTGCTCGGGACAGTCAAGGCGGGACCCAGTACTTC.